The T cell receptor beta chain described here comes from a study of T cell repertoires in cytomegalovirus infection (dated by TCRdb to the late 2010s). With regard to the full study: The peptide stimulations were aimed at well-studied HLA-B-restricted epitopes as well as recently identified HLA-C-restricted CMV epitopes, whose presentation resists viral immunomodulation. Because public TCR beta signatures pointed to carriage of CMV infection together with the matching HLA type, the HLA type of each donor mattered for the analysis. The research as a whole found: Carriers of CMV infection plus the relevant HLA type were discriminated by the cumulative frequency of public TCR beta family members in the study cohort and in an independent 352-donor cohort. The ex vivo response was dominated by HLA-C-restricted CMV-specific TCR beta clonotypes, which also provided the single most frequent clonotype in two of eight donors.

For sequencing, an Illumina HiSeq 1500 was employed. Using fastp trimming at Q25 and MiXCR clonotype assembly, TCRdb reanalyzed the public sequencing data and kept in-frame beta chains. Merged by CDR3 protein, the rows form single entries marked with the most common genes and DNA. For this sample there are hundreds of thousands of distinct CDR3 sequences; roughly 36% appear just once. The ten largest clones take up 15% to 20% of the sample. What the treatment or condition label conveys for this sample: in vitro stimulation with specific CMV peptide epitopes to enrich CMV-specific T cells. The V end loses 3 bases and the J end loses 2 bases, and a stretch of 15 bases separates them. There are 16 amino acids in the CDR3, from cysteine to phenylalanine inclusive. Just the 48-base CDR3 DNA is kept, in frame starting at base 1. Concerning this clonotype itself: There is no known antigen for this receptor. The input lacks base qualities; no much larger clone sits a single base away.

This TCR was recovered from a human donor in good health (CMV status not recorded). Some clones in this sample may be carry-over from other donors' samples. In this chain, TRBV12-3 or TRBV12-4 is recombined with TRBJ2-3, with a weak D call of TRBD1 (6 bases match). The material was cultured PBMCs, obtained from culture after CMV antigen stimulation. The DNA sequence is TGTGCCAGCAGTTTTTCCAGGGGCCAGTTCACAGATACGCAGTATTTT. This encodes CASSFSRGQFTDTQYF.